A single sample gave rise to the 27 T cell receptor beta chains below, sequenced in a study of T cells in women clearing cervical HPV infection (dated by TCRdb to 2017 to 2018). Library preparation was by the immunoSEQ multiplex PCR assay. The source is immuneACCESS, and TCRdb retained only in-frame sequences with V and J called. Part of the clones is not carried over; for the studies checked, unresolved V genes explain less than half of this, and the remainder is unexplained. The table for this sample records about 39,000 clones. Together, the top ten hold roughly 5.2% of the sample. Sequenced: blood buffy coat. All receptors derive from a woman between 18 and 70 years old with a cervical HPV16 infection that either progressed to CIN3+ or cleared (not recorded which).

Details on this clone: The read finishes 3 residues shy of the CDR3 end, and the germline J gene is used to complete it. The chain uses TRBV11-3 and TRBJ1-4; 7 bases line up with TRBD1. The CDR3 loop spans 15 amino acids. The germline CDR1 and CDR2 sequences are SGHNT and YENEEA. The CDR3 here is CASSRMGQQNSPLFF. CDR3 bases read: TGTGCCAGCAGCCGGATGGGACAGCAAAATTCACCA.

With regard to this clone: The CDR3 extends 3 residues past the end of the read, so its final part is completed from the germline J gene. This chain joins TRBV11-3 and TRBJ2-1, with D uncertain. The V and J ends lost 1 base and 4 bases respectively, with 5 bases between them. The CDR3 runs 13 residues. CDR1 SGHNT and CDR2 YENEEA come from the germline V gene. The CDR3 DNA, read in part, is TGTGCCAGCAGCTTAGCGAGGTACAATGAG. It specifies CASSLARYNE. The full CDR3 is CASSLARYNEQFF.

A word on this clone: The missing CDR3 end, 3 residues past where the read stops, is filled in from the germline J gene. J is TRBJ1-2 and V is TRBV18, with D perhaps matching TRBD1 (6 bases). CDR1 KGHSH and CDR2 LQKENI come from the germline V gene. CDR3 size: 14 residues. This CDR3 reads CASSPLDSSYDYTF. The sequenced CDR3 bases are TGTGCCAGCTCCCCTTTGGACAGCTCCTACGAC.

As concerns this clone: The read ends 3 residues before the CDR3 terminus; that terminus is restored from the germline J gene. J is TRBJ2-7 and V is TRBV30; possibly TRBD1 for D (6 bases). Germline V gives CDR1 GTSNPN, CDR2 SVGIG (reference sequence). V lost 2 bases and J lost 3, with 14 bases in between. The CDR3 consists of 14 residues. CDR3 bases read: TGTGCCTGGAGTCCGGGCCAGGGGATCTACGAG. Encoded protein: CAWSPGQGIYE. The whole CDR3 protein reads CAWSPGQGIYEQYF.

For this clone: The read terminates 3 residues ahead of where the CDR3 ends, so the germline J gene completes it. This chain uses TRBV29-1 with TRBJ2-1; D unclear. The germline V gene encodes CDR1 SQVTM and CDR2 ANQGSEA. The CDR3 loop spans 12 amino acids. V lost 4 bases to trimming and J lost 6 bases, with 10 bases between them. The CDR3 sequence is CSVGPGLNEQFF. CDR3 DNA (partial): TGCAGCGTTGGTCCCGGTCTCAATGAG.

With regard to this clone: The CDR3 goes on 3 residues after the read ends, and that part is filled in from the germline J gene. This rearrangement joins TRBV20-1 to TRBJ2-2, with 13 bases identical to TRBD2. This CDR3 spans 17 amino acids. The germline V gene encodes CDR1 DFQATT and CDR2 SNEGSKA (reference sequence). The V and J ends lost 2 bases and 0 bases, in that order; junction bases with no gene match: 3. CDR3 DNA (partial): TGCAGTGCTAGATCCGGGACTAGCGGGGCGAACACCGGGGAG. Translated, it gives CSARSGTSGANTGE. The entire CDR3 sequence reads CSARSGTSGANTGELFF.

Turning to this clone: From the germline J gene comes the end of the CDR3, since the read stops 3 residues before it. V usage is TRBV5-1 and J usage is TRBJ2-2; no reliable D call. Germline V gives CDR1 SGHRS, CDR2 YFSETQ. This CDR3 comprises 15 residues. V gave up 5 bases and J gave up 4 bases, with 15 bases separating them. The part of the CDR3 DNA that was read is TGCGCCAGCAGGCCCACAGAGGATTCCACCGGGGAG. Translating it yields CASRPTEDSTGE. The full-length CDR3 reads as CASRPTEDSTGELFF. Combining the CDR3 with reference TRBV5-1 and TRBJ2-2 gives the whole variable domain KAGVTQTPRYLIKTRGQQVTLSCSPISGHRSVSWYQQTPGQGLQFLFEYFSETQRNKGNFPGRFSGRQFSNSRSEMNVSTLELGDSALYLCASRPTEDSTGELFFGEGSRLTVL.

About this clone: The read ends 3 residues early relative to the CDR3; the germline J gene fills the gap. The rearrangement joins TRBV29-1 to TRBJ1-1; D unresolved. The CDR3 has 15 residues. Germline CDR1 SQVTM, CDR2 ANQGSEA. V lost 5 bases to trimming and J lost 0 bases, with 16 bases between them. CDR3 in amino acids: CSVKRAPLMNTEAFF. The sequenced CDR3 bases are TGCAGCGTTAAGAGGGCTCCGCTAATGAACACTGAA.

As to this clone: Coverage ceases 3 residues before the CDR3 finishes, and the germline J gene fills in the end. This chain joins TRBV7-9 and TRBJ1-1; 7 bases line up with TRBD1. Trimming removed 6 bases from V and 1 base from J; junction bases left unmatched: 5. Germline CDR1 and CDR2: SEHNR and FQNEAQ (reference sequence). The CDR3 runs 14 residues. The CDR3 is CASRRGGENTEAFF. The covered CDR3 bases are TGTGCCAGCAGGAGAGGGGGCGAGAACACTGAA. Complete variable domain (other parts from reference TRBV7-9 and TRBJ1-1): DTGVSQNPRHKITKRGQNVTFRCDPISEHNRLYWYRQTLGQGPEFLTYFQNEAQLEKSRLLSDRFSAERPKGSFSTLEIQRTEQGDSAMYLCASRRGGENTEAFFGQGTRLTVV.

In regard to this clone: The missing CDR3 end, 3 residues past where the read stops, is filled in from the germline J gene. J is TRBJ2-7 and V is TRBV20-1, with D perhaps TRBD1 (6 bases). Trimming shortened V by 3 bases and J by 3 bases, and 9 bases separated the two germline ends. CDR3 length equals 12 residues. Germline V gene sequence: CDR1 DFQATT, CDR2 SNEGSKA (reference sequence). The sequenced part of the CDR3 DNA is TGCAGTGCTAGGGCGGACAGCTACGAG. This codes for CSARADSYE. The CDR3 in full is CSARADSYEQYF.

With regard to this clone: The read falls 3 residues short of the CDR3 end, and the missing part is taken from the germline J gene. The V gene is TRBV14, the J gene TRBJ2-2, with D possibly matching TRBD2 (6 bases). V was trimmed by 4 bases and J by 4 bases, leaving 10 bases between them. The CDR3 is 14 amino acids. The germline gives CDR1 SGHDN, CDR2 FVKESK. CDR3 sequence: CASSPGGVTGELFF. The CDR3 DNA, read in part, is TGTGCCAGCAGCCCAGGCGGGGTCACCGGGGAG.

In the case of this clone: The read gets to within 3 residues of the CDR3 end, and the germline J gene fills in the rest. The rearrangement joins TRBV7-8 to TRBJ2-7; possibly TRBD1 for D (6 bases). The CDR3 runs 15 residues. Trimming took 1 base from V and 1 from J, leaving 11 bases between them. Germline-derived CDR1 and CDR2 are SGHVS and FQNEAQ. This chain's CDR3 is CASSLERTASYEQYF. Partial CDR3 DNA: TGTGCCAGCAGCTTAGAAAGGACAGCTTCCTACGAG.

Details on this clone: The read halts 3 residues ahead of the CDR3 end, with the missing end drawn from the germline J gene. The chain uses TRBV27 and TRBJ2-2, with 8 bases lining up with TRBD1. V lost 4 bases, J lost 4 bases, and 2 bases stayed unmatched. CDR1 is MNHEY and CDR2 is SMNVEV in the germline V gene (reference sequence). The length of the CDR3 is 14 residues. The CDR3 protein is CASSWTGRTGELFF. The sequenced part of the CDR3 DNA is TGTGCCAGCAGTTGGACAGGGCGCACCGGGGAG.

A remark on this clone: Read data end 3 residues before the CDR3 end; the end is taken from the germline J gene. This chain uses TRBV5-1 with TRBJ2-7; D possibly corresponds to TRBD2 (6 bases). With 4 bases removed from V and 0 bases from J, the gap between germline ends came to 11 bases. CDR3 length: 14 amino acids. Germline CDR1 and CDR2: SGHRS and YFSETQ. The covered CDR3 bases are TGCGCCAGCAGCGAAGCGGGCGCCTCCTACGAG. Translated: CASSEAGASYE. The full CDR3 protein reads CASSEAGASYEQYF.

The CDR3 bases that were read are TGTGCCAGCAGCTCCCCGACAGGGCCAGATACG. It specifies CASSSPTGPDT. The full CDR3 protein reads CASSSPTGPDTQYF. J is TRBJ2-3 and V is TRBV7-9; 7 bases agree with TRBD1. The CDR3 end lies 3 residues beyond the end of the read and is filled in from the germline J gene. Germline V gene data show CDR1 as SEHNR and CDR2 as FQNEAQ (reference sequence). V was clipped by 4 bases and J by 4 bases; unmatched bases: 5. The CDR3 covers 14 residues.

On this clone: Read sequence stops 3 residues before the CDR3 end, and the germline J gene provides the missing end. The gene calls are TRBV20-1 and TRBJ1-2, with 8 bases aligning to TRBD1. Germline CDR1 reads DFQATT; CDR2 reads SNEGSKA (reference sequence). With V trimmed by 3 bases and J by 5 bases, 8 bases remained unmatched. The CDR3 is 14 amino acids. Partial CDR3 DNA: TGCAGTGCTAGGGATGGACAGGGTAAATATGGC. As protein: CSARDGQGKYG. The entire CDR3 protein reads CSARDGQGKYGYTF.

Remarks on this clone: The CDR3 extends 3 residues past the end of the read, so its final part is completed from the germline J gene. The chain links TRBV7-9 to TRBJ1-2; D remains ambiguous. CDR1 and CDR2 from the germline V gene are SEHNR and FQNEAQ (reference sequence). The CDR3 is made up of 12 amino acids. CDR3 bases read: TGTGCCAGCAGCGAATTAGCGGGAGAC. Amino acids: CASSELAGD. The whole CDR3 sequence reads CASSELAGDYTF.

A word on this clone: From the germline J gene comes the end of the CDR3, since the read stops 3 residues before it. The V and J genes are TRBV20-1 and TRBJ2-1, with TRBD2 matching 9 bases. The CDR3 loop spans 16 amino acids. Trimming took 3 bases from V and 8 from J; bases not matched to a gene: 14. The germline gives CDR1 DFQATT, CDR2 SNEGSKA (reference sequence). The CDR3 is CSASADFLAGGYEQFF. The DNA read from the CDR3 is TGCAGTGCTAGCGCGGACTTCCTTGCGGGAGGGTATGAG.

The sequenced part of the CDR3 DNA is TGCGCCAGCAGCCGAGGTACAGGGGCGGCTAATGAAAAA. This encodes CASSRGTGAANEK. The whole CDR3 sequence is CASSRGTGAANEKLFF. V and J are TRBV5-1 and TRBJ1-4; 7 nucleotides align to TRBD1. The DNA ends 3 residues before the CDR3 does, and the rest of the CDR3 is filled in from the germline J gene. The CDR3 is 16 amino acids. Germline loops: CDR1 SGHRS, CDR2 YFSETQ. The junction had 9 bases not matched to a gene; V was cut back by 4 bases and J by 3 bases.

Comment on this clone: The read gets to within 3 residues of the CDR3 end, and the germline J gene fills in the rest. The rearrangement uses TRBV13 and TRBJ2-1; 10 positions agree with TRBD1. V lost 3 bases to trimming and J lost 7 bases; unmatched junction nucleotides: 3. Germline lookup yields CDR1 PRHDT and CDR2 FYEKMQ (reference sequence). CDR3 size: 14 residues. The CDR3 here is CASSLGTGVNEQFF. Partial CDR3 DNA: TGTGCCAGCAGCTTGGGGACAGGGGTGAATGAG.

The CDR3 bases that were read are TGTGCCAGCAGTGAATACCCTAGCGGGAGTTACGAG. Its protein product is CASSEYPSGSYE. The full CDR3 is CASSEYPSGSYEQYF. V gene TRBV6-1 combines with J gene TRBJ2-7; TRBD2 agrees at 10 bases. The read finishes 3 residues shy of the CDR3 end, and the germline J gene is used to complete it. The CDR3 runs 15 residues. The J segment lost 4 bases and the V segment lost 2 bases, leaving 5 bases of the junction unmatched. Germline V lookup: CDR1 MNHNS, CDR2 SASEGT.

As concerns this clone: The CDR3 extends 3 residues past the end of the read, so its final part is completed from the germline J gene. The chain is built from TRBV2 and TRBJ2-7, with D possibly TRBD1 on 5 matching bases. Trimming took off 4 bases at V and 6 bases at J, with 10 bases between the two ends. Germline CDR1 and CDR2: SNHLY and FYNNEI. The CDR3 has 12 residues. CDR3 loop: CASSVQGVEQYF. CDR3 bases read: TGTGCCAGCAGTGTACAAGGGGTCGAG.

Notes on this clone: The CDR3 end falls 3 residues outside the read, so it is completed with the germline J gene. The chain employs TRBV29-1 and TRBJ2-3; 8 bases are a match to TRBD1. Germline-derived CDR1 and CDR2 are SQVTM and ANQGSEA. The CDR3 spans 13 residues. V was clipped by 8 bases and J by 0 bases; unmatched bases: 4. The covered CDR3 bases are TGCAGCACCTCAGGGGGCAGCACAGATACG. Its protein product is CSTSGGSTDT. The CDR3 in its entirety is CSTSGGSTDTQYF.

As for this clone: Sequencing ends 3 residues short of the CDR3 end; the germline J gene provides the rest. The chain has TRBV23-1 and TRBJ2-7; possible D gene TRBD1, 8 bases. TRBV23-1 is filed as an ORF, its function uncertain. Between the trimmed V and J ends, which lost 4 bases and 5 bases, there was a span of 21 bases. The CDR3 loop spans 16 amino acids. This CDR3 reads CASSLPGQGLTNEQYF. The sequenced part of the CDR3 DNA is TGCGCCAGCAGTCTTCCCGGACAGGGACTAACTAACGAG.

In regard to this clone: The sequence runs out 3 residues before the end of the CDR3; the remainder is reconstructed from the germline J gene. The chain joins TRBV11-3 to TRBJ2-7; D possibly corresponds to TRBD1 (5 bases). This CDR3 is built from 15 residues. V lost 5 bases and J lost 2, with 16 bases in between. CDR1 SGHNT and CDR2 YENEEA come from the germline V gene. The CDR3 DNA, read in part, is TGTGCCAGCAGCCCCTGGAGTCAGGGAACCTACGAG. It yields the protein CASSPWSQGTYE. Given in full, the CDR3 is CASSPWSQGTYEQYF.

Of note for this clone: The read halts 3 residues ahead of the CDR3 end, with the missing end drawn from the germline J gene. This sequence joins TRBV19 and TRBJ1-6, with 9 bases identical to TRBD1. This CDR3 comprises 15 residues. Trimming cost V 6 bases and J 5 bases; bases outside gene matches: 5. Germline values: CDR1 LNHDA, CDR2 SQIVND (reference sequence). CDR3 DNA (partial): TGTGCCAGTAGATCCGGACAGGGGAATAATTCACCC. The encoded protein is CASRSGQGNNSP. The entire CDR3 protein reads CASRSGQGNNSPLHF.

About this clone: The read is 3 residues too short to cover the CDR3 end, so that end is filled in from the germline J gene. J is TRBJ2-5 and V is TRBV9; TRBD2 aligns across 13 bases. V lost 0 bases, J lost 5 bases, and 4 bases stayed unmatched. Germline-derived CDR1 and CDR2 are SGDLS and YYNGEE. This CDR3 contains 16 residues. Partial CDR3 DNA: TGTGCCAGCAGCGTAGGGGGACTAGCGGGATTGGAGACC. This translates into CASSVGGLAGLET. The CDR3 in its entirety is CASSVGGLAGLETQYF. The variable domain in full, with the rest retrieved from reference TRBV9 and TRBJ2-5, is DSGVTQTPKHLITATGQRVTLRCSPRSGDLSVYWYQQSLDQGLQFLIQYYNGEERAKGNILERFSAQQFPDLHSELNLSSLELGDSALYFCASSVGGLAGLETQYFGPGTRLLVL.